These T cell receptor beta chains were read from a single sample in a study of post-analysis software for immune sequencing data. TCRdb reanalysed the PCR reads using MiXCR and keeps one entry per CDR3 protein. The sample lists over 700,000 distinct CDR3 sequences; about 27% were seen once. The sample was blood. The source of these receptors is a girl between 5 and 17 years old with multiple sclerosis. The CDR3 runs from the conserved cysteine through the conserved F or W. Size is omitted from some rows. Given values are once, few, many or a class for expanded clones.

v_call: TRBV7-9; clone_size: few; j_call: TRBJ2-7; cdr3_aa: CASSETGERGQYF
v_call: TRBV2; clone_size: .; j_call: TRBJ2-2; cdr3_aa: CASINLGENTGELFF
v_call: TRBV5-1; clone_size: once; j_call: TRBJ1-6; cdr3_aa: CASSLAQGGSPLHF
v_call: TRBV12-3/TRBV12-4; clone_size: .; j_call: TRBJ1-2; cdr3_aa: CASSGRTGLSSYGYTF
v_call: TRBV6-6; clone_size: .; j_call: TRBJ2-7; cdr3_aa: CASSHLGLAGYF
v_call: TRBV27; clone_size: .; j_call: TRBJ2-7; cdr3_aa: CASSFGESGEQYF
v_call: TRBV7-9; clone_size: few; j_call: TRBJ2-4; cdr3_aa: CASSPIERGGYKNIQYF
v_call: TRBV4-2; clone_size: .; j_call: TRBJ2-1; cdr3_aa: CASSQGSGGGNEQFF
v_call: TRBV20-1; clone_size: .; j_call: TRBJ1-5; cdr3_aa: CSARDSRRVNQPQHF
v_call: TRBV27; clone_size: .; j_call: TRBJ2-1; cdr3_aa: CASSRVEGEQFF
v_call: TRBV9; clone_size: .; j_call: TRBJ2-6; cdr3_aa: CASSFRGGGSPGANVLTF
v_call: TRBV20-1; clone_size: .; j_call: TRBJ2-5; cdr3_aa: CSARDRGSGRKETQYF
v_call: TRBV29-1; clone_size: few; j_call: TRBJ1-2; cdr3_aa: CSVDPGTAYGYTF
v_call: TRBV12-3/TRBV12-4; clone_size: .; j_call: TRBJ2-7; cdr3_aa: CASSLRGGVSNEQYF
v_call: TRBV15; clone_size: .; j_call: TRBJ1-5; cdr3_aa: CATSSSAGVNQPQHF
v_call: TRBV5-1; clone_size: .; j_call: TRBJ2-7; cdr3_aa: CASSLTGLSYEQYF
v_call: TRBV12-3/TRBV12-4; clone_size: many; j_call: TRBJ1-1; cdr3_aa: CASSRTENTEAFF
v_call: TRBV12-3/TRBV12-4; clone_size: .; j_call: TRBJ2-3; cdr3_aa: CASSFNGRGTDTQYF
v_call: TRBV29-1; clone_size: .; j_call: TRBJ2-7; cdr3_aa: CSALGGPGQSSYEQYF
v_call: TRBV24-1; clone_size: few; j_call: TRBJ2-1; cdr3_aa: CATSDFGVLGWEQFF
v_call: TRBV12-3/TRBV12-4; clone_size: many; j_call: TRBJ2-7; cdr3_aa: CASRGSAGAREQYF
v_call: TRBV20-1; clone_size: .; j_call: TRBJ2-3; cdr3_aa: CSARPNTASTDTQYF
v_call: TRBV19; clone_size: .; j_call: TRBJ2-2; cdr3_aa: CASSMGGTGELFF
v_call: TRBV20-1; clone_size: .; j_call: TRBJ2-3; cdr3_aa: CSARYPGTQYF
v_call: TRBV7-8; clone_size: .; j_call: TRBJ1-4; cdr3_aa: CASSLARRAGEKLFF
v_call: TRBV20-1; clone_size: .; j_call: TRBJ2-7; cdr3_aa: CSVGSQGNRYEQYF
v_call: TRBV5-1; clone_size: .; j_call: TRBJ1-1; cdr3_aa: CASSSTGGQGWTEAFF
v_call: TRBV20-1; clone_size: few; j_call: TRBJ1-2; cdr3_aa: CSAMRQGATGYTF
v_call: TRBV12-3/TRBV12-4; clone_size: .; j_call: TRBJ2-3; cdr3_aa: CASRSQASGGYTDTQYF
v_call: TRBV29-1; clone_size: few; j_call: TRBJ2-5; cdr3_aa: CSVGRAGQETQYF
v_call: TRBV28; clone_size: .; j_call: TRBJ2-2; cdr3_aa: CVSSHHGSGTGELFF
v_call: TRBV20-1; clone_size: once; j_call: TRBJ1-2; cdr3_aa: CSAVRQGTNYGYTF
v_call: TRBV28; clone_size: .; j_call: TRBJ2-3; cdr3_aa: CASSHRGRGTDTQYF